The source of this T cell receptor beta chain is a study of blood T cell repertoires in COVID-19. At the level of the study: The samples span acute and convalescent COVID-19 from the United States, Italy and Spain. In each case, the material was cDNA or gDNA derived from T cells, B-cell-depleted T cells, or PBMCs.

Original processing notes: Estimates of nucleated cell counts were drawn from the amplification of reference gene primers. Sequencing used immunoSEQ multiplex PCR; TCRdb keeps in-frame clones, though not all of them. V, J and clone size are taken as reported in that table, and D and trimming were inferred from the DNA itself. The table has some 100,000 clones, about 85% seen once; the top ten hold about 4.3%. In germline, CDR1 is LNHDA, CDR2 SQIVND (reference sequence). CDR3 length equals 16 residues. V shed 5 bases and J 6 bases; nucleotides not matched to a gene: 15. The sequence was obtained from a man between 60 and 75 years old with acute or convalescent COVID-19. Sample: peripheral blood. The V gene is TRBV19, the J gene TRBJ2-7; 8 bases map to TRBD1. In DNA form, the CDR3 reads TGTGCCAGTAGTGCCCGCGCATCAGGGGGCGCGGGCGAGCAGTACTTC. Translating gives CASSARASGGAGEQYF.